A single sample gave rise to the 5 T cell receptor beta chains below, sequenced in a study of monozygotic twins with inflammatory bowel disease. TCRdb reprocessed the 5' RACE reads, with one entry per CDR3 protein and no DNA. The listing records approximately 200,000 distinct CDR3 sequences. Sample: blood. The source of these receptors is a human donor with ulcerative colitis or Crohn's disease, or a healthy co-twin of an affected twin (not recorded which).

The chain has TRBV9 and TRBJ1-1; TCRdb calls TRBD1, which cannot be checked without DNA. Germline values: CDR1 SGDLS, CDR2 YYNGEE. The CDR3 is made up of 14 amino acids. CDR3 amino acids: CASSVSQGYTEAFF.

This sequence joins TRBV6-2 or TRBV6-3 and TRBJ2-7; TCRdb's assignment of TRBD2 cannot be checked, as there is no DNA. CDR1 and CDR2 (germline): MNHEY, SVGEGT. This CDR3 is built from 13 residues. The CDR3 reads CASKVQGLLEQYF.

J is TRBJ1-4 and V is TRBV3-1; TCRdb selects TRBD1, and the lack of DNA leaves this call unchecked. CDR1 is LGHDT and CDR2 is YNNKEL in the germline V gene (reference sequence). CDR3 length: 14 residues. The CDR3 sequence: CASSYRDSNEKLFF.

CDR3 protein: CASSPRRGFTMNTEAFF. The gene calls are TRBV12-3 or TRBV12-4 and TRBJ1-1; no DNA is available, so the TRBD1 call from TCRdb remains unchecked. The CDR3 extends over 17 amino acids.

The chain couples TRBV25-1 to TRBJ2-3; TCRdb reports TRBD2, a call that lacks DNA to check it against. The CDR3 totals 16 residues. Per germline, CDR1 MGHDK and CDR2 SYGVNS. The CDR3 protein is CASRPLTGLVTDTQYF.